The 32 T cell receptor beta chains in this list originate from one sample, sequenced in a study of a mutant IDH1 vaccine in newly diagnosed glioma (dated by TCRdb to the early 2020s). In light of the paper, this sample's time point label describes: week 5, during vaccination. Every vaccine dose consisted of 300 ug of a 20-mer mutant IDH1 peptide in Montanide, administered subcutaneously together with topical imiquimod. These TCRs are of unknown antigen specificity. Libraries were built with the immunoSEQ multiplex PCR assay. As stored in TCRdb, this immuneACCESS dataset retains in-frame rearrangements with V and J assigned. A fraction of the clones does not appear; measured against another copy, unresolved V genes explain less than half of the discrepancy, and the remainder lacks a known reason. The sample has under 70,000 clones on record, about 81% of them singletons. In total, the top ten clones hold approximately 3.1% of the sample.

Sequenced material: PBMCs, taken from a glioma patient whose treatment included an IDH1 peptide vaccine. All receptors derive from a young man with glioma.

The J gene is TRBJ1-2, the V gene TRBV6-6, with D possibly matching TRBD1 (6 bases). There are 14 residues in the CDR3. Between the trimmed V and J ends, which lost 5 bases and 4 bases, there was a span of 14 bases. The V gene's germline CDR1 is MNHNY and CDR2 SVGAGI (reference sequence). CDR3 in amino acids: CASSLGQLRYGYTF. CDR3 bases: TGTGCCAGCAGTCTCGGACAGCTCCGCTATGGCTACACCTTC.

This clone appeared a few times. The chain carries TRBV6-5 and TRBJ1-4; TRBD1 matches 9 bases. Germline V gene lookup returns CDR1 MNHEY and CDR2 SVGAGI. V lost 6 bases and J lost 5; bases outside the gene matches: 4. This CDR3 spans 14 amino acids. The DNA for the CDR3 is TGTGCCAGCAGCCTACAGGGGGCGAATGAAAAACTGTTTTTT. Translated, it gives CASSLQGANEKLFF.

J is TRBJ1-2 and V is TRBV6-6; 9 bases agree with TRBD1. This CDR3 contains 14 residues. Per germline, CDR1 MNHNY and CDR2 SVGAGI (reference sequence). V trimming: 7 bases; J trimming: 4 bases; junction bases outside the gene matches: 7. The CDR3 DNA follows: TGTGCCAGCACCCGAGGGACAGGGACCTATGGCTACACCTTC. Amino acid sequence: CASTRGTGTYGYTF.

V usage is TRBV7-8 and J usage is TRBJ1-5, with 8 bases matching TRBD1. There are 17 residues in the CDR3. The ends lost 5 bases at V and 0 bases at J; junction bases unmatched: 9. Germline V gene lookup returns CDR1 SGHVS and CDR2 FQNEAQ. CDR3 coding DNA: TGTGCCAGCAGCGGAGGGACAGGTTACTTTAGCAATCAGCCCCAGCATTTT. It encodes CASSGGTGYFSNQPQHF.

This clone was observed once. This chain joins TRBV6-6 and TRBJ2-7; 7 bases fit TRBD1. The CDR3 covers 15 residues. Germline lookup yields CDR1 MNHNY and CDR2 SVGAGI (reference sequence). V was clipped by 0 bases and J by 0 bases; unmatched bases: 2. This CDR3 is CASSYSGQNSYEQYF. CDR3 coding DNA: TGTGCCAGCAGTTACTCGGGACAGAACTCCTACGAGCAGTACTTC.

The genes are TRBV25-1 and TRBJ2-7, with TRBD1 matching over 7 bases. Germline CDR1 reads MGHDK; CDR2 reads SYGVNS. With V trimmed by 3 bases and J by 3 bases, 5 bases remained unmatched. The CDR3 consists of 14 residues. The CDR3 DNA sequence: TGTGCCAGCAGTGAGAAGGGGGCCGTCTACGAGCAGTACTTC. Amino acid sequence: CASSEKGAVYEQYF.

The chain employs TRBV18 and TRBJ2-5; 8 bases are a match to TRBD2. CDR1 and CDR2 from the germline V gene are KGHSH and LQKENI. V gave up 3 bases and J gave up 0 bases; unmatched junction bases: 3. The length of the CDR3 is 15 residues. Written as DNA, the CDR3 is TGTGCCAGCTCACCGCGCGGGGGGTACCAAGAGACCCAGTACTTC. Translated: CASSPRGGYQETQYF.

The chain combines TRBV5-4 with TRBJ2-1; D remains ambiguous. This CDR3 has 13 residues. CDR1 and CDR2 from the germline V gene are SGHNT and YYREEE (reference sequence). V lost 0 bases, J lost 5 bases, and 6 bases lay in between. The CDR3 is CASSLDRHNEQFF. The CDR3 DNA sequence: TGTGCCAGCAGCTTGGACAGACACAATGAGCAGTTCTTC.

The CDR3 DNA reads TGTGCCAGCAGCGTAGAAATCTCCACAGATACGCAGTATTTT. Translating gives CASSVEISTDTQYF. The chain joins TRBV9 to TRBJ2-3; D remains unclear. Deletions cut 0 bases from V and 2 bases from J, with 7 bases between. From germline, CDR1 is SGDLS and CDR2 YYNGEE. The CDR3 contains 14 residues.

The rearrangement links TRBV2 to TRBJ2-3; 10 nucleotides match TRBD2. The CDR3 is 16 residues long. The germline V gene has CDR1 SNHLY and CDR2 FYNNEI. The trim removed 3 bases at V and 10 bases at J, leaving 13 bases unmatched. CDR3 loop: CASSDSVAGGRVSQYF. The CDR3, as DNA: TGTGCCAGCAGTGACAGCGTAGCGGGGGGCCGGGTCTCGCAGTATTTT.

The V and J genes are TRBV7-8 and TRBJ1-5; TRBD1 matches 7 bases. From germline, CDR1 is SGHVS and CDR2 FQNEAQ. V lost 5 bases and J lost 3; bases outside the gene matches: 7. The CDR3 totals 15 residues. The CDR3 sequence is CASSPPTGANQPQHF. The CDR3 coding sequence is TGTGCCAGCAGCCCCCCTACAGGGGCCAATCAGCCCCAGCATTTT.

The chain employs TRBV5-1 and TRBJ2-2; perhaps D is TRBD1 or TRBD2 (5 bases each). V lost 4 bases and J 1 base, leaving 17 bases between the germline ends. The CDR3 spans 17 residues. The V gene's germline CDR1 is SGHRS and CDR2 YFSETQ. CDR3 nucleotide sequence: TGCGCCAGCAGCCCCTTAGGACACAGCGGGAACACCGGGGAGCTGTTTTTT. Translating it yields CASSPLGHSGNTGELFF. The full variable domain, completed using reference TRBV5-1 and TRBJ2-2, is KAGVTQTPRYLIKTRGQQVTLSCSPISGHRSVSWYQQTPGQGLQFLFEYFSETQRNKGNFPGRFSGRQFSNSRSEMNVSTLELGDSALYLCASSPLGHSGNTGELFFGEGSRLTVL.

The genes are TRBV4-2 and TRBJ2-3, with 9 bases that match TRBD1. The CDR3 loop spans 15 amino acids. Trimming at V came to 4 bases and at J to 4 bases, leaving 6 bases not matched to a gene. Germline CDR1 reads LGHNA; CDR2 reads YNFKEQ. The CDR3 nucleotides are TGTGCCAGCAGCCCACAGGGGGCCGAGGCAGATACGCAGTATTTT. Amino acids: CASSPQGAEADTQYF.

V usage is TRBV19 and J usage is TRBJ2-7, with 10 bases identical to TRBD1. The germline CDR1 and CDR2 sequences are LNHDA and SQIVND (reference sequence). The J segment lost 2 bases and the V segment lost 5 bases, leaving 3 bases of the junction unmatched. The CDR3 runs 14 residues. CDR3 residues: CASSPDRGAYEQYF. DNA of the CDR3: TGTGCCAGTAGTCCGGACAGGGGGGCCTACGAGCAGTACTTC. Full variable domain (outside the CDR3, taken from reference TRBV19 and TRBJ2-7): DGGITQSPKYLFRKEGQNVTLSCEQNLNHDAMYWYRQDPGQGLRLIYYSQIVNDFQKGDIAEGYSVSREKKESFPLTVTSAQKNPTAFYLCASSPDRGAYEQYFGPGTRLTVT.

In DNA, the CDR3 is TGTGCCAGCAGCTTAGCAGAGGGAGGGTACACCTTC. Encoded protein: CASSLAEGGYTF. The V call is TRBV11-2, the J call TRBJ1-2; no definite D call. The CDR3 sequence is 12 residues long. Trimming stripped 1 base from V and 11 bases from J, with 11 bases between. Per germline, CDR1 SGHAT and CDR2 FQNNGV.

The rearrangement uses TRBV28 and TRBJ1-5; D is unclear. The length of the CDR3 is 15 residues. The germline V gene encodes CDR1 MDHEN and CDR2 SYDVKM. The V gene lost 10 bases and the J gene lost 2 bases, with 18 bases spanning the gap. The CDR3 spells CATLPIGEGNQPQHF. CDR3 DNA sequence: TGTGCCACTCTCCCTATTGGGGAGGGCAATCAGCCCCAGCATTTT.

The rearrangement joins TRBV6-4 to TRBJ2-1, with 7 positions matching TRBD2. Germline V lookup: CDR1 MRHNA, CDR2 SNTAGT. The CDR3 spans 15 residues. V shed 6 bases, J shed 2 bases, and the junction held 7 bases outside the gene matches. This CDR3 is CASSYLAEPYNEQFF. CDR3 nucleotide sequence: TGTGCCAGCAGCTACCTAGCGGAACCCTACAATGAGCAGTTCTTC.

This clone was picked up one time. The sample has other DNA sequences that encode this CDR3 too. The rearrangement links TRBV10-2 to TRBJ1-5; a possible D gene is TRBD1 (5 bases). There are 13 residues in the CDR3. Per germline, CDR1 WSHSY and CDR2 SAAADI. V was shortened by 2 bases and J by 6 bases, with 8 bases between the two germline ends. The CDR3 loop reads CASSETGGQPQHF. In nucleotides, the CDR3 is TGCGCCAGCAGTGAGACGGGGGGTCAGCCCCAGCATTTT.

This clone ranks as large. V and J are TRBV6-1 and TRBJ1-5; a weak D match, TRBD1 (6 bases). V lost 2 bases and J 2 bases, leaving 10 bases between the germline ends. Germline values: CDR1 MNHNS, CDR2 SASEGT. The CDR3 is 15 amino acids. CDR3 in amino acids: CASSESAGGNQPQHF. The CDR3 DNA is TGTGCCAGCAGTGAATCGGCAGGGGGCAATCAGCCCCAGCATTTT.

In this sample, this clone turned up a few times. The chain has TRBV14 and TRBJ1-6; possible D gene TRBD1, 6 bases. V was trimmed by 2 bases and J by 10 bases, leaving 12 bases between them. This CDR3 region has 14 residues. Germline V gene lookup returns CDR1 SGHDN and CDR2 FVKESK. This chain's CDR3 is CASSQSGVVSPLHF. The CDR3 bases are TGTGCCAGCAGCCAATCAGGGGTCGTCTCACCCCTCCACTTT. Based on the CDR3 plus reference TRBV14 and TRBJ1-6, the full variable domain is EAGVTQFPSHSVIEKGQTVTLRCDPISGHDNLYWYRRVMGKEIKFLLHFVKESKQDESGMPNNRFLAERTGGTYSTLKVQPAELEDSGVYFCASSQSGVVSPLHFGNGTRLTVT.

The rearrangement uses TRBV28 and TRBJ2-5, with D perhaps given as TRBD1 or TRBD2 (6 bases each). Trimming shortened V by 3 bases and J by 5 bases, and 16 bases separated the two germline ends. Germline CDR1 and CDR2: MDHEN and SYDVKM. CDR3 length: 15 residues. The CDR3 nucleotides read TGTGCCAGCAGTTTCCGCCGACAGGAGGGGGAGACCCAGTACTTC. Protein sequence: CASSFRRQEGETQYF.

This chain joins TRBV6-1 and TRBJ1-3; unclear D gene. V shed 6 bases and J shed 9 bases, with 12 bases lying between them. Germline V gives CDR1 MNHNS, CDR2 SASEGT. CDR3 length: 12 amino acids. This CDR3 reads CASSPGPSTIYF. CDR3 sequence (DNA): TGTGCCAGCAGCCCCGGGCCCAGCACCATATATTTT.

The chain uses TRBV10-1 and TRBJ2-3, with 8 positions matching TRBD2. This CDR3 comprises 15 residues. Germline lookup yields CDR1 WNHNN and CDR2 SYGVQD (reference sequence). V lost 3 bases to trimming and J lost 7 bases; unmatched junction nucleotides: 9. The CDR3 protein is CASSEGGLVSYTQYF. The CDR3 bases are TGCGCCAGCAGTGAAGGGGGACTAGTCTCATATACGCAGTATTTT.

This rearrangement joins TRBV28 to TRBJ2-6; no definite D call. CDR3 length: 14 residues. Deletions cut 7 bases from V and 0 bases from J, with 7 bases between. Germline-derived CDR1 and CDR2 are MDHEN and SYDVKM. The CDR3 protein is CASMGNSGANVLTF. The CDR3 region has the DNA TGTGCCAGCATGGGTAACTCTGGGGCCAACGTCCTGACTTTC.

The J gene is TRBJ2-5, the V gene TRBV11-2; 7 nucleotides match TRBD2. Trimming took 1 base from V and 3 from J; bases not matched to a gene: 2. Germline V gene lookup returns CDR1 SGHAT and CDR2 FQNNGV. CDR3 length equals 14 residues. CDR3 DNA: TGTGCCAGCAGCTTAGCGGGGGGAAAAGAGACCCAGTACTTC. Its translation: CASSLAGGKETQYF.

The CDR3 loop reads CASSSRRVPGELFF. In DNA, the CDR3 is TGTGCCAGCAGCTCACGCAGGGTCCCCGGGGAGCTGTTTTTT. The rearrangement uses TRBV7-7 and TRBJ2-2; the D gene is possibly TRBD1 (5 bases). Germline V gene sequence: CDR1 SSHAT, CDR2 FNYEAQ (reference sequence). Trimming removed 4 bases at V and 6 bases at J, with 12 bases between. The CDR3 is 14 amino acids.

The chain has TRBV6-5 and TRBJ1-6; D remains ambiguous. V was cut by 8 bases and J by 6 bases, with 11 bases left in between. The CDR3 loop spans 13 amino acids. Per germline, CDR1 MNHEY and CDR2 SVGAGI. The CDR3 coding sequence is TGTGCCAGCGGCCTAACTGGTAATTCACCCCTCCACTTT. Encoded protein: CASGLTGNSPLHF.

This chain connects TRBV5-1 to TRBJ2-2; 9 bases line up with TRBD2. V gave up 3 bases and J gave up 0 bases; unmatched junction bases: 6. Germline V gene data show CDR1 as SGHRS and CDR2 as YFSETQ. The CDR3 runs to 17 residues. The CDR3, as DNA: TGCGCCAGCAGCTATTCTCTAGCGGGGACGAACACCGGGGAGCTGTTTTTT. Residues: CASSYSLAGTNTGELFF.

The chain couples TRBV27 to TRBJ1-1, with 8 nucleotides matching TRBD1. Per germline, CDR1 MNHEY and CDR2 SMNVEV (reference sequence). This CDR3 region has 12 residues. Trimming removed 10 bases from V and 1 base from J; junction bases left unmatched: 2. In DNA form, the CDR3 reads TGTGCCACCGGGACAGGGAACACTGAAGCTTTCTTT. Translating it yields CATGTGNTEAFF.

A word on this clone: Additional DNA sequences in this sample encode the identical CDR3. This chain joins TRBV9 and TRBJ2-2; a possible D gene is TRBD1 (5 bases). Trimming shortened V by 0 bases and J by 5 bases, and 8 bases separated the two germline ends. The CDR3 is 14 residues long. Germline CDR1 reads SGDLS; CDR2 reads YYNGEE. The DNA of the CDR3 is TGTGCCAGCAGCGTAGGGGGCGGTACCGGGGAGCTGTTTTTT. The encoded protein is CASSVGGGTGELFF. Looking up the rest from reference TRBV9 and TRBJ2-2 gives the full variable domain: DSGVTQTPKHLITATGQRVTLRCSPRSGDLSVYWYQQSLDQGLQFLIQYYNGEERAKGNILERFSAQQFPDLHSELNLSSLELGDSALYFCASSVGGGTGELFFGEGSRLTVL.

This rearrangement joins TRBV18 to TRBJ1-2; D perhaps matches TRBD1 (6 bases). This CDR3 has 15 amino acids. V lost 0 bases and J lost 5, with 13 bases in between. Per germline, CDR1 KGHSH and CDR2 LQKENI. The CDR3 coding sequence is TGTGCCAGCTCACCACCGGGGCAGGGGTGGTATGGCTACACCTTC. Its protein product is CASSPPGQGWYGYTF.

This rearrangement joins TRBV2 to TRBJ2-5, with D perhaps assigned TRBD1 or TRBD2 (5 bases each). Germline assignment: CDR1 SNHLY and CDR2 FYNNEI. This CDR3 spans 14 amino acids. Trimming removed 4 bases from V and 2 bases from J, with 11 bases in between. The CDR3 spells CASSGQTIQETQYF. DNA for the CDR3: TGTGCCAGCAGTGGACAGACTATTCAAGAGACCCAGTACTTC.